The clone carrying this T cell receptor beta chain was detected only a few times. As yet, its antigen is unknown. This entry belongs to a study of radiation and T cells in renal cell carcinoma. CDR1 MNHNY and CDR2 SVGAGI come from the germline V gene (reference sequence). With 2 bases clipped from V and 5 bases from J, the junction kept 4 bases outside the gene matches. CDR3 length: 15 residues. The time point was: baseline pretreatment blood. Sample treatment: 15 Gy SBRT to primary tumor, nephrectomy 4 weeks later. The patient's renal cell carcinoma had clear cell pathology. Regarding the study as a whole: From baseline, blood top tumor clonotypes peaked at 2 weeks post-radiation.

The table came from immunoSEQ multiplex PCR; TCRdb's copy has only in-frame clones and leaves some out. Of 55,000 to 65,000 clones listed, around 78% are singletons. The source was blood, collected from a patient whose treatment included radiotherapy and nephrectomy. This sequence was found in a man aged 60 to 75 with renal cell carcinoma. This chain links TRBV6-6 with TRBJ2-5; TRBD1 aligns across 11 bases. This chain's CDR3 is CASSYGQGAWETQYF. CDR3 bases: TGTGCCAGCAGTTACGGACAGGGGGCATGGGAGACCCAGTACTTC.